Sequencing of this T cell receptor (beta chain) was carried out in a study of CD8+ T cells in alopecia areata. Study-wide results and limits: Elevated clonality characterized lesional scalp relative to normal scalp, particularly in alopecia totalis/universalis.

Treatment here: oral pan-JAK inhibitor, 5-10 mg twice daily. Sorting of PBMCs yielded the CD4+ and CD8+ T cells. Germline CDR1 and CDR2: MGHRA and YSYEKL. The V end lost 3 bases, the J end lost 4 bases, and 13 bases lay between the germline ends. CDR3 length: 14 residues. As to this clone: Its antigen is still unknown.

RNA was isolated and reverse transcribed to cDNA, the sequencing template. Clones were sequenced by immunoSEQ multiplex PCR, and TCRdb holds only the in-frame ones, with some missing. The sample records 180,000 or so clones, roughly 64% being singletons. This clonotype was sampled from a human donor with alopecia areata. The sequences come from CD4+ T cells sorted from blood, collected at week 24, from a patient treated with tofacitinib. The chain recombines TRBV4-1 with TRBJ2-7, with a weak D call TRBD2 (6 bases). The chain's CDR3 is CASSQPGGPYEQYF. The DNA of the CDR3 is TGCGCCAGCAGCCAGCCAGGAGGGCCGTACGAGCAGTACTTC.